This T cell receptor (beta chain) was recorded in a study of neurological immune-mediated disorders. TCRdb redid the calling of the 5' RACE reads with MiXCR, one entry per CDR3 protein. The sample includes approximately 25,000 distinct CDR3 sequences, approximately 21% seen only once; the top ten take around 16%. The V gene lost 0 bases and the J gene lost 0 bases, with 7 bases spanning the gap. The CDR3 runs to 16 residues. Germline assignment: CDR1 KGHDR and CDR2 SFDVKD. Sequenced input: PBMCs. The V gene is TRBV24-1, the J gene TRBJ2-2; D ambiguous. This TCR came from a woman aged 60-75 years in good health. This CDR3 reads CATSDLDGANTGELFF. CDR3 sequence (DNA): TGTGCCACCAGTGATTTGGACGGAGCGAACACCGGGGAGCTGTTTTTT.